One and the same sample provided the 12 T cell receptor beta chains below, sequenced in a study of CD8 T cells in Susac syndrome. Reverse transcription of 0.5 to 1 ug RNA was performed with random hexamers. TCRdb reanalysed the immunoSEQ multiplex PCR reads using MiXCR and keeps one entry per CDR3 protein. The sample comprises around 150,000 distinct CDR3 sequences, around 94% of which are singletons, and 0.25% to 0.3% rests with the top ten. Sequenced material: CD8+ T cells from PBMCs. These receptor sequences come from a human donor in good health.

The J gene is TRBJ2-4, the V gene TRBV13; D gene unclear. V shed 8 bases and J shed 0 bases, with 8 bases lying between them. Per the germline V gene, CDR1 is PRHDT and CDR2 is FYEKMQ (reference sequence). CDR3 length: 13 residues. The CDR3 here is CASGELAKNIQYF. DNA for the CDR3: TGTGCCAGCGGCGAGTTAGCCAAAAACATTCAGTACTTC.

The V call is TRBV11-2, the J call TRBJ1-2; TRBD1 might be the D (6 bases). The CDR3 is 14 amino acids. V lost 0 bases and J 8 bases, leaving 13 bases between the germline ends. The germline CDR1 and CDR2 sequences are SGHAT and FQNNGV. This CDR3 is CASSLDPAGEGYTF. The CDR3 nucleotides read TGTGCCAGCAGCTTAGATCCGGCAGGGGAAGGCTACACCTTC.

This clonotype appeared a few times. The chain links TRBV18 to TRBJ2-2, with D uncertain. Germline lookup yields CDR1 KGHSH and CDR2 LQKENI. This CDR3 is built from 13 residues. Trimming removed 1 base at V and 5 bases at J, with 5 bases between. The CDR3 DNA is TGTGCCAGCTCACCACTCGGTACCGGGGAGCTGTTTTTT. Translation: CASSPLGTGELFF.

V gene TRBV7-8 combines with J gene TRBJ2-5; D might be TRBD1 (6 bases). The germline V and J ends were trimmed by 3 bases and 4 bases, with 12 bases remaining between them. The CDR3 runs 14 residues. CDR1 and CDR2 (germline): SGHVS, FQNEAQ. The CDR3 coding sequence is TGTGCCAGCAGCTTTCGTACAGGGAGAGAGACCCAGTACTTC. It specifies CASSFRTGRETQYF.

CDR3 coding DNA: TGTGCCAGCAGCGTAGGGGTTTCCTCAAACATTCAGTACTTC. It translates to CASSVGVSSNIQYF. This chain joins TRBV9 and TRBJ2-4, with D unresolved. Germline V gene sequence: CDR1 SGDLS, CDR2 YYNGEE. V was trimmed by 0 bases and J by 6 bases, leaving 10 bases between them. The CDR3 loop spans 14 amino acids.

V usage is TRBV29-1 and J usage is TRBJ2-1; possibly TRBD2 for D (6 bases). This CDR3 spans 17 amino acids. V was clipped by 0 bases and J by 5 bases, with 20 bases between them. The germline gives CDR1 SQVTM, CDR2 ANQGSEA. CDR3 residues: CSVEDRGSRLPNNEQFF. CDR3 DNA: TGCAGCGTTGAAGATCGGGGGAGTAGGCTCCCTAACAATGAGCAGTTCTTC.

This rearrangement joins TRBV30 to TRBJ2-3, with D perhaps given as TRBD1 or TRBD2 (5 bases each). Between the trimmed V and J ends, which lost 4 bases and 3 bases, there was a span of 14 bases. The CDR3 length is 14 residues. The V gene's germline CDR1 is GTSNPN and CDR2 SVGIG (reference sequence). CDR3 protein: CAWTLWGSTDTQYF. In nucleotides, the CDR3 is TGTGCCTGGACCCTGTGGGGGAGTACAGATACGCAGTATTTT. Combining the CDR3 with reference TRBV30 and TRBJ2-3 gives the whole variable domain SQTIHQWPATLVQPVGSPLSLECTVEGTSNPNLYWYRQAAGRGLQLLFYSVGIGQISSEVPQNLSASRPQDRQFILSSKKLLLSDSGFYLCAWTLWGSTDTQYFGPGTRLTVL.

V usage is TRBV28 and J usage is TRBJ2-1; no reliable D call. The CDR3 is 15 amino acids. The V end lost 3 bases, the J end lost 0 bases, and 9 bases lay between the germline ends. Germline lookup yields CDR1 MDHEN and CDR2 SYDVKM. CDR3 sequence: CASSLPESSYNEQFF. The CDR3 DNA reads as TGTGCCAGCAGTTTGCCGGAGAGCTCCTACAATGAGCAGTTCTTC.

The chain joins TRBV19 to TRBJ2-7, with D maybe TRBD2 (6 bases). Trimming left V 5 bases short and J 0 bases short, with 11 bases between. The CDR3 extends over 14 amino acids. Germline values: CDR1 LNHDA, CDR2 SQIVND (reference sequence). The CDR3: CASSAAGSSYEQYF. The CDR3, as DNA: TGTGCCAGTAGTGCAGCGGGTTCCTCCTACGAGCAGTACTTC.

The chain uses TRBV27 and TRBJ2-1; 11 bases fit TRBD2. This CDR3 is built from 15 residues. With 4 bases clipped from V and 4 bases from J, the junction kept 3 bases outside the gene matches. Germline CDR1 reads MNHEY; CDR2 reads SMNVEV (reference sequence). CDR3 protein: CASSSGLAVYNEQFF. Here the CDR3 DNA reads TGTGCCAGCAGTTCGGGACTAGCGGTTTACAATGAGCAGTTCTTC.

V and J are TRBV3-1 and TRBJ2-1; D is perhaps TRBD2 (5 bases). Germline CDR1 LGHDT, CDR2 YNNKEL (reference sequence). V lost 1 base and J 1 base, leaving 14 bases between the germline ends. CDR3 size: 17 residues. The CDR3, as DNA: TGTGCCAGCAGCCAAGTAGCTAGCAAGCGGTCCTACAATGAGCAGTTCTTC. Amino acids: CASSQVASKRSYNEQFF.

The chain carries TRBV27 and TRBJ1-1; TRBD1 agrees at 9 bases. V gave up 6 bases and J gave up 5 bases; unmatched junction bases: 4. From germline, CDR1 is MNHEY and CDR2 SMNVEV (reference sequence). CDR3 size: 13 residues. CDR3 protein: CASRTGGFTEAFF. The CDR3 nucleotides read TGTGCCAGCAGGACAGGGGGGTTTACTGAAGCTTTCTTT.